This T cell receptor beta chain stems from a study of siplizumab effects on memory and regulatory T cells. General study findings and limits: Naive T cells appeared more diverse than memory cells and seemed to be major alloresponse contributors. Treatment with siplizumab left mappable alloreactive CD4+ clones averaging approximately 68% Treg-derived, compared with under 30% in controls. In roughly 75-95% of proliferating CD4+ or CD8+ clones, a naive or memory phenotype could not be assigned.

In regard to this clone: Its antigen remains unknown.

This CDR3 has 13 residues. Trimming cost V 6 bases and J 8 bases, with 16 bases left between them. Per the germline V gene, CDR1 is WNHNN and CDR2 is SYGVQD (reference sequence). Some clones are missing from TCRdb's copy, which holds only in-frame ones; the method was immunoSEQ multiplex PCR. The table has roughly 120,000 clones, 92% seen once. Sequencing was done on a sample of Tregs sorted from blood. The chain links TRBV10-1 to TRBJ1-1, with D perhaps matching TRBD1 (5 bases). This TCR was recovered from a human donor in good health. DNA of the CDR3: TGCGCCAGCAGGGCGGACAAGTTTAACGAAGCTTTCTTT. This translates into CASRADKFNEAFF.